This T cell receptor beta chain came from a study of blood T cell repertoires in COVID-19. Clones were sequenced by immunoSEQ multiplex PCR, and TCRdb holds only the in-frame ones, with some missing. Of 100,000 to 150,000 clones in the sample, more than 70% are singletons; the top ten hold about a tenth. This TCR was sampled from a man in his fifties or sixties with acute or convalescent COVID-19. Sequenced: peripheral blood.

The CDR3 sequence is CASSEGQGLDNYGYTF. Written as DNA, the CDR3 is TGTGCCAGCAGTGAGGGCCAGGGCCTCGATAATTATGGCTACACCTTC. V and J are TRBV2 and TRBJ1-2; weak D call: TRBD1 (5 bases). In germline, CDR1 is SNHLY, CDR2 FYNNEI. The CDR3 has 16 residues. Trimming took 3 bases from V and 5 from J, leaving 19 bases between them.